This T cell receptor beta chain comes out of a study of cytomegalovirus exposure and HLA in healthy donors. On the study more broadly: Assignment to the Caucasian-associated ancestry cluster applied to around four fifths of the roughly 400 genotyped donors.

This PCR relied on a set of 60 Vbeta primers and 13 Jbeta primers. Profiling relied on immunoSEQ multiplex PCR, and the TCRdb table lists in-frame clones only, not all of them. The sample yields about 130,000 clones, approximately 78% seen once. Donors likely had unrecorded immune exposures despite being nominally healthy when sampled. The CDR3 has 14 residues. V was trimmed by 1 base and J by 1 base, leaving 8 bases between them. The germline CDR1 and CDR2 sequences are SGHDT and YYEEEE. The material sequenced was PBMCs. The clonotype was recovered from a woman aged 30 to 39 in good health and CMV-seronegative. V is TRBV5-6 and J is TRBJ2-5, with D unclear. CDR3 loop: CASSLTVSQETQYF. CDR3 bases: TGTGCCAGCAGCTTGACAGTGTCCCAAGAGACCCAGTACTTC.